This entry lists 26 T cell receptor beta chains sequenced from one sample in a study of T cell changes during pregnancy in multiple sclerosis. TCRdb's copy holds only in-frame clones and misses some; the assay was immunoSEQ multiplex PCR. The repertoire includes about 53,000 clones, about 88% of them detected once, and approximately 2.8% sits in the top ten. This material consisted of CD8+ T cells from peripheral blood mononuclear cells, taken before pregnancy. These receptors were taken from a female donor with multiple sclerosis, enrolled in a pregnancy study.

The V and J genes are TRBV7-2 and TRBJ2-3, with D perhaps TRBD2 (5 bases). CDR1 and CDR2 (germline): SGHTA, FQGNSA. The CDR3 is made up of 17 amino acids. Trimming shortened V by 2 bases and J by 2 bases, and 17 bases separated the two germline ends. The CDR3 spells CASSLSNRGSYTDTQYF. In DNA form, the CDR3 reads TGTGCCAGCAGCTTAAGCAATCGGGGTTCCTACACAGATACGCAGTATTTT.

CDR3 loop: CAGGTGDNSPLHF. In DNA form, the CDR3 reads TGTGCCGGGGGGACAGGGGATAATTCACCCCTCCACTTT. The chain is built from TRBV6-1 and TRBJ1-6; TRBD1 aligns across 10 bases. Trimming removed 11 bases from V and 5 bases from J; junction bases left unmatched: 3. CDR1 is MNHNS and CDR2 is SASEGT in the germline V gene. The CDR3 extends over 13 amino acids.

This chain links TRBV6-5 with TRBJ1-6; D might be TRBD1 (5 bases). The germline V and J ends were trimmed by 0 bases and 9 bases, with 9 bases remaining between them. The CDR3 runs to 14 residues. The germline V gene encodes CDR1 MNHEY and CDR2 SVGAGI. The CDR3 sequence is CASSYSQGGSPLHF. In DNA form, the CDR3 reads TGTGCCAGCAGTTACTCGCAGGGCGGTTCACCCCTCCACTTT.

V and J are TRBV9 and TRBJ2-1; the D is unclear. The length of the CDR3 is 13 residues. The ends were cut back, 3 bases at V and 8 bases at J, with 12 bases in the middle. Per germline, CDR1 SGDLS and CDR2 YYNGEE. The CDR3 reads CASSGPTADEQFF. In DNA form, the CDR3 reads TGTGCCAGCAGCGGCCCCACCGCGGATGAGCAGTTCTTC.

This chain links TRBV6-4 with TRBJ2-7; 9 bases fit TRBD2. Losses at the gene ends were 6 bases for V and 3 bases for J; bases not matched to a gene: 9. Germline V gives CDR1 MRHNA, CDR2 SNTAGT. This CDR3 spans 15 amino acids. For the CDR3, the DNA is TGTGCCAGCAGCCCCGAGGCTAGCGGGAACTACGAGCAGTACTTC. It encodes CASSPEASGNYEQYF.

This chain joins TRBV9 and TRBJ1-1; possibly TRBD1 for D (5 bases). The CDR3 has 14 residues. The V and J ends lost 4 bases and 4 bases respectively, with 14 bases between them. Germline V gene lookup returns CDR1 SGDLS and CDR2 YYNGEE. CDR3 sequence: CASSMAGMGTEAFF. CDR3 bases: TGTGCCAGCAGCATGGCAGGGATGGGCACTGAAGCTTTCTTT.

CDR3 residues: CASSVDSGAGANVLTF. CDR3 in DNA: TGTGCCAGCAGTGTAGATAGCGGGGCTGGGGCCAACGTCCTGACTTTC. The chain has TRBV6-4 and TRBJ2-6; TRBD2 aligns across 8 bases. The CDR3 is made up of 16 amino acids. J was trimmed by 2 bases and V by 4 bases; bases with no gene match: 4. From germline, CDR1 is MRHNA and CDR2 SNTAGT.

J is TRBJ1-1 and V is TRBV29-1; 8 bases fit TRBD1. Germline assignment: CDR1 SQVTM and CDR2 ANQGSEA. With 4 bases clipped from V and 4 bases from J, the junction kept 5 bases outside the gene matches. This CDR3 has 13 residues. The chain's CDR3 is CSVAGQGITEAFF. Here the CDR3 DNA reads TGCAGCGTTGCTGGACAGGGAATCACTGAAGCTTTCTTT.

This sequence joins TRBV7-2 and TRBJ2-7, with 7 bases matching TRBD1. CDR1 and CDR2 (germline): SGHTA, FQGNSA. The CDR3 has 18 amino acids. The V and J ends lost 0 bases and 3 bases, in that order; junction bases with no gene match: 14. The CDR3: CASSLAWVTGKELYEQYF. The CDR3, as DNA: TGTGCCAGCAGCTTAGCTTGGGTGACAGGGAAGGAGCTCTACGAGCAGTACTTC. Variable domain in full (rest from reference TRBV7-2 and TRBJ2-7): GAGVSQSPSNKVTEKGKDVELRCDPISGHTALYWYRQSLGQGLEFLIYFQGNSAPDKSGLPSDRFSAERTGGSVSTLTIQRTQQEDSAVYLCASSLAWVTGKELYEQYFGPGTRLTVT.

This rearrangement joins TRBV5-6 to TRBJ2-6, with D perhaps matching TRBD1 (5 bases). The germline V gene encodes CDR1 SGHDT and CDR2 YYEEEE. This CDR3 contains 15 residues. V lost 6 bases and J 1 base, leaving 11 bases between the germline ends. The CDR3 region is CASTLGVSGANVLTF. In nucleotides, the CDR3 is TGTGCCAGCACCTTAGGGGTGTCTGGGGCCAACGTCCTGACTTTC.

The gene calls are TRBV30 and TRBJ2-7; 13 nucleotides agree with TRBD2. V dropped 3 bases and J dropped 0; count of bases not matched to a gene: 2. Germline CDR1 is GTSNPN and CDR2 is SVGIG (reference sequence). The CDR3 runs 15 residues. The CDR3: CAWRGTSGDSYEQYF. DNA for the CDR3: TGTGCCTGGAGGGGGACTAGCGGGGACTCCTACGAGCAGTACTTC.

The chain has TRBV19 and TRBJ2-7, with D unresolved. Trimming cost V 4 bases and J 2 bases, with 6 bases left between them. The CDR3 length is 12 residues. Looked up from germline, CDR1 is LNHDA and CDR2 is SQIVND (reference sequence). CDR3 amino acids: CASSNRAYEQYF. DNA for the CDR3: TGTGCCAGTAGTAACCGAGCCTACGAGCAGTACTTC.

The CDR3 protein is CASDPGQGLRGYTF. The CDR3 region has the DNA TGTGCCAGTGATCCGGGACAGGGACTACGAGGCTACACCTTC. This chain links TRBV19 with TRBJ1-2; 9 bases are shared with TRBD1. The length of the CDR3 is 14 residues. Germline V gene sequence: CDR1 LNHDA, CDR2 SQIVND (reference sequence). The junction had 12 bases not matched to a gene; V was cut back by 8 bases and J by 8 bases.

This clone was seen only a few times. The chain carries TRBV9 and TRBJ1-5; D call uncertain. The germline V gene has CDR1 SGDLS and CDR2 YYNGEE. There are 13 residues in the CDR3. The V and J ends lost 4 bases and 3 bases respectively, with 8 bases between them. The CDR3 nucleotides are TGTGCCAGCAGCCCAGGCGACAATCAGCCCCAGCATTTT. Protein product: CASSPGDNQPQHF. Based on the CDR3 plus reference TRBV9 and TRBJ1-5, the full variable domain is DSGVTQTPKHLITATGQRVTLRCSPRSGDLSVYWYQQSLDQGLQFLIQYYNGEERAKGNILERFSAQQFPDLHSELNLSSLELGDSALYFCASSPGDNQPQHFGDGTRLSIL.

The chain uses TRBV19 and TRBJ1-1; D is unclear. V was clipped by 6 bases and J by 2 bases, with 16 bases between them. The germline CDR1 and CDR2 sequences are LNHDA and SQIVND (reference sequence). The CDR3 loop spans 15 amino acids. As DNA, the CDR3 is TGTGCCAGTAGAGGGAGGGAGGGAAGAAACACTGAAGCTTTCTTT. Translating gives CASRGREGRNTEAFF. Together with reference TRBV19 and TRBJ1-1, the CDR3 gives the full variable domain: DGGITQSPKYLFRKEGQNVTLSCEQNLNHDAMYWYRQDPGQGLRLIYYSQIVNDFQKGDIAEGYSVSREKKESFPLTVTSAQKNPTAFYLCASRGREGRNTEAFFGQGTRLTVV.

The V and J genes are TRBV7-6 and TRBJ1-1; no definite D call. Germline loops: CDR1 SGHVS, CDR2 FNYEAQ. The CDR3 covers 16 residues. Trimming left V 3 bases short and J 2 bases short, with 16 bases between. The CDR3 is CASSFEGVKGNTEAFF. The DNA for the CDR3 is TGTGCCAGCAGCTTTGAGGGAGTGAAGGGAAACACTGAAGCTTTCTTT.

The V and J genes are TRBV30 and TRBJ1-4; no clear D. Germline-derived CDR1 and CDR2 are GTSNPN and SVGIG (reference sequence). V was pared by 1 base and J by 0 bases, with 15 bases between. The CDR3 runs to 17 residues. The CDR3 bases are TGTGCCTGGAGTGACCCAACCACCGGTGCAACTAATGAAAAACTGTTTTTT. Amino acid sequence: CAWSDPTTGATNEKLFF.

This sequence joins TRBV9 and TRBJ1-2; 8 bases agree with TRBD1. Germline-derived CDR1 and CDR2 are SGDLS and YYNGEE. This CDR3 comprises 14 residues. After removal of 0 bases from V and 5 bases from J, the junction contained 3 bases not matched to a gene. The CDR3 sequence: CASSVAGGGYGYTF. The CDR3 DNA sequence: TGTGCCAGCAGCGTAGCAGGGGGCGGGTATGGCTACACCTTC.

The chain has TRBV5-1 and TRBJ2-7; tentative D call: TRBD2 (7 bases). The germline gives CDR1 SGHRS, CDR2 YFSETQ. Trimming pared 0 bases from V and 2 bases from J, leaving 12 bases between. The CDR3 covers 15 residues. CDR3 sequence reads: CASSLEGGWAYEQYF. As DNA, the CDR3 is TGCGCCAGCAGCTTGGAGGGGGGGTGGGCCTACGAGCAGTACTTC.

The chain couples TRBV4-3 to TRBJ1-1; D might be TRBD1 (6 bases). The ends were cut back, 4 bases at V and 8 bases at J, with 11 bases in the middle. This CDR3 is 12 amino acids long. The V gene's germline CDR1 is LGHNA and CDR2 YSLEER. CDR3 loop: CASSPTGLEAFF. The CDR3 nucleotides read TGCGCCAGCAGCCCCACAGGGTTGGAAGCTTTCTTT.

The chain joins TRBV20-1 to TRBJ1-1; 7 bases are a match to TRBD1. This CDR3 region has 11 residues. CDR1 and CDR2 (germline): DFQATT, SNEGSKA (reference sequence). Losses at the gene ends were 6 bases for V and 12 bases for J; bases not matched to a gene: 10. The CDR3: CSAAVQGRPFF. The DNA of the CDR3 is TGCAGTGCCGCAGTACAGGGGAGGCCTTTCTTT.

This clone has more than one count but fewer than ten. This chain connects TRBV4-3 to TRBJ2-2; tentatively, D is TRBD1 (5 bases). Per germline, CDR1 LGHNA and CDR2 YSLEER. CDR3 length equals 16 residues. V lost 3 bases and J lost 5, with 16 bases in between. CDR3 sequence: CASSQNPKGETGELFF. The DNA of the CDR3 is TGCGCCAGCAGCCAGAACCCGAAAGGGGAAACCGGGGAGCTGTTTTTT.

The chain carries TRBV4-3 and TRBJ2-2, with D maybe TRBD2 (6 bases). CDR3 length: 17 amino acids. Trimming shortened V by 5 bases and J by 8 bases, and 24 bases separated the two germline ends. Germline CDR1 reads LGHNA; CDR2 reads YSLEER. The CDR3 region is CASSFWGGDSGPGELFF. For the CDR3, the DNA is TGCGCCAGCAGCTTTTGGGGCGGGGATTCCGGACCGGGGGAGCTGTTTTTT.

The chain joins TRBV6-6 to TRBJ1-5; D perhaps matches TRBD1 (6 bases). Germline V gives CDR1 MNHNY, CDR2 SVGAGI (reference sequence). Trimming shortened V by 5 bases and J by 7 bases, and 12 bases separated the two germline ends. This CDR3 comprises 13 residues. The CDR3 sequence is CASSDATGQPQHF. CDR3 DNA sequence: TGTGCCAGCAGTGACGCAACAGGGCAGCCCCAGCATTTT.

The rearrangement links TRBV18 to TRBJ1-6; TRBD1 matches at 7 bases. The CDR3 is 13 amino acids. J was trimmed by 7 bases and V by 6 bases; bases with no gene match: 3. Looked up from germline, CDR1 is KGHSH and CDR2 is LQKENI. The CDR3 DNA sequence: TGTGCCAGCTCTACAGGGGTCAATTCACCCCTCCACTTT. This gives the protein CASSTGVNSPLHF.

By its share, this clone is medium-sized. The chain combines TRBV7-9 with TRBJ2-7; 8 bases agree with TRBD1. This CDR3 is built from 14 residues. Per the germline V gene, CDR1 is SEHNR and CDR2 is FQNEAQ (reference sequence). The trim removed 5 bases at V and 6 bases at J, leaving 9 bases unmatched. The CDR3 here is CASSAPGTGREQYF. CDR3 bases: TGTGCCAGCAGCGCACCCGGGACAGGTCGCGAGCAGTACTTC.